The sequence of this TCR beta chain was determined in a study of CD8 T cells in Susac syndrome. General study results and limits: That the number of individuals in its TCR sequencing and HLA analysis was relatively small was acknowledged by the study.

V was shortened by 2 bases and J by 1 base, with 5 bases between the two germline ends. CDR3 length equals 13 residues. The germline V gene has CDR1 PRHDT and CDR2 FYEKMQ (reference sequence). cDNA came from about 0.46 to 1 ug RNA primed by random hexamers. Coverage of TCR beta CDR3 amplification by immunoSEQ multiplex PCR extended to 54 Vbeta and 13 Jbeta. MiXCR, run by TCRdb on the immunoSEQ multiplex PCR reads, gives a single entry per CDR3 protein. The repertoire holds more than 70,000 distinct CDR3 sequences, with approximately 92% as singletons. From blood CD8+ and CD4+ T cells, TCR beta sequences were generated. The CD8+ and CD4+ T cells were negatively isolated, with the TEMRA cells enriched by FACS. A few counts support this clonotype. Its antigen is not known.

This sequence joins TRBV13 and TRBJ1-1; D not certain. The clonotype was recovered from a human donor in good health. Sequencing used CD8+ T cells from PBMCs. CDR3 bases: TGTGCCAGCAGCTTAACACAGAACACTGAAGCTTTCTTT. Translated: CASSLTQNTEAFF.